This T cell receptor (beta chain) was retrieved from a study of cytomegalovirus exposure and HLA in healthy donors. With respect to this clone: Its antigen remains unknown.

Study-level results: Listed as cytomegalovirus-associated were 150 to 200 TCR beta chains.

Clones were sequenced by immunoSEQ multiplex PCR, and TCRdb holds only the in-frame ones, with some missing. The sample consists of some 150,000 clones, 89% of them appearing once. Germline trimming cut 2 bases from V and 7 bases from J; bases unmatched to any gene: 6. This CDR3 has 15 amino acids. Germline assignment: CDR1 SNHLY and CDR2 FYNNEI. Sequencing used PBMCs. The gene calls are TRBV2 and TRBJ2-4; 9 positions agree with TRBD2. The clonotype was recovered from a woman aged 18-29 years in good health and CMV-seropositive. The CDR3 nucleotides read TGTGCCAGCAGTGAAAGTCTAGCGGGGAGCAACATTCAGTACTTC. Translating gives CASSESLAGSNIQYF. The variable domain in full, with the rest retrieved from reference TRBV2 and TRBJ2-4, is EPEVTQTPSHQVTQMGQEVILRCVPISNHLYFYWYRQILGQKVEFLVSFYNNEISEKSEIFDDQFSVERPDGSNFTLKIRSTKLEDSAMYFCASSESLAGSNIQYFGAGTRLSVL.